The rows below give T cell receptor beta chains drawn from one sample of a study of T cells in Graves' hyperthyroidism and ophthalmopathy. TCRdb reprocessed the multiplex PCR reads with MiXCR, giving one entry per CDR3 protein. The sample lists about 400,000 distinct CDR3 sequences; over 12% were seen once. Sequencing used blood. These receptors originate from an older woman with Graves' ophthalmopathy. Both conserved end residues are part of each CDR3. D genes are given only for firm matches. Part of the rows lack a size; the others show once, few, many or a class for expanded clones.

>TRBJ2-7|TRBV7-2|many|TRBD2
TGTGCCAGCAGCTTTTTGCCGGCGGGAGGGGCAAAGCAGTACTTC
CASSFLPAGGAKQYF
>TRBJ2-5|TRBV28|few|-
TGTGCCAGCAGTTTGCCCAGGCGGACCCAGTACTTC
CASSLPRRTQYF
>TRBJ2-1|TRBV5-6|few|TRBD2
TGTGCCAGCACTCGATTGGGCGGACTAGCGGGTTACTACAATGAGCAGTTCTTC
CASTRLGGLAGYYNEQFF
>TRBJ1-2|TRBV6-1|many|-
TGTGCCAGCACGCAGGGTTCAAGCTACACCTTC
CASTQGSSYTF
>TRBJ2-3|TRBV6-1|many|TRBD1
TGTGCCAGCAGTTATGGACAGGGGGGAGGAGATACGCAGTATTTT
CASSYGQGGGDTQYF
>TRBJ1-3|TRBV2|few|-
TGTGCCAGCTATCCCTCCCGGGGCGCTGGAAACACCATATATTTT
CASYPSRGAGNTIYF
>TRBJ1-1|TRBV3-1|many|TRBD1
TGTGCCAGCAGCCGAACCCAGGGGGCAGGGAACACTGAAGCTTTCTTT
CASSRTQGAGNTEAFF
>TRBJ2-7|TRBV7-2|-|-
TGTGCCAGCAGCTTAAGTCCGGGGCTGGGCGAGCAGTACTTC
CASSLSPGLGEQYF
>TRBJ2-2|TRBV18|-|TRBD1
TGTGCCAGCTCCCAAAGACAGGGGGGAAACACCGGGGAGCTGTTTTTT
CASSQRQGGNTGELFF
>TRBJ2-1|TRBV6-5|many|-
TGTGCCAGCAGTTACAAATTTGCCAGTGAGCAGTTCTTC
CASSYKFASEQFF
>TRBJ2-5|TRBV29-1|many|-
TGCAGCGCCCTGTGGGCTTGGGAGACCCAGTACTTC
CSALWAWETQYF
>TRBJ2-5|TRBV24-1|few|-
TGTGCCACCAGTGATCCCGGCGGGATAGAGACCCAGTACTTC
CATSDPGGIETQYF
>TRBJ1-1|TRBV27|many|-
TGTGCCAGCAGTAGGGTCAGCTCTTACACTGAAGCTTTCTTT
CASSRVSSYTEAFF
>TRBJ1-1|TRBV30|few|TRBD1
TGTGCCTGGAGCGAGACAGGGGGCTTGGATGAAGCTTTCTTT
CAWSETGGLDEAFF
>TRBJ2-3|TRBV7-3|-|TRBD1
TGTGCCAGCAGCAGACAGGGCAGGACGCAGTATTTT
CASSRQGRTQYF
>TRBJ2-1|TRBV20-1|-|-
TGCAGTGCTAGAGATTCCTACAATGAGCAGTTCTTC
CSARDSYNEQFF
>TRBJ2-5|TRBV20-1|many|-
TGCAGTGCTAGTCTGGGCGAGACCCAGTACTTC
CSASLGETQYF
>TRBJ1-5|TRBV2|few|TRBD1
TGTGCCAGCAGTGTCGACAGGGGGTATCAGCCCCAGCATTTT
CASSVDRGYQPQHF
>TRBJ2-7|TRBV20-1|few|TRBD2
TGCAGTGCTAGACCCGGGGAGGGTGCCCCCTACGAGCAGTACTTC
CSARPGEGAPYEQYF
>TRBJ2-1|TRBV19|-|TRBD2
TGTGCCAGTAGGGTGGATAGCGGGATAGACAATGAGCAGTTCTTC
CASRVDSGIDNEQFF
>TRBJ2-5|TRBV20-1|few|TRBD2
TGCAGTGCTAGAGAACTAGCGGGAGCTGAGACCCAGTACTTC
CSARELAGAETQYF
>TRBJ2-3|TRBV11-3|many|-
TGTGCCAGCAGCTTGGGGCAGGGACCAGACACAGATACGCAGTATTTT
CASSLGQGPDTDTQYF
>TRBJ2-1|TRBV11-2|few|TRBD2
TGTGCCACCAGCCCCGGGACTAGCCGCTACAATGAGCAGTTCTTC
CATSPGTSRYNEQFF
>TRBJ2-5|TRBV18|-|TRBD2
TGTGCCAGCTCACCAGCTAGCGGGGGGGCCGGCGAAAAGACCCAGTACTTC
CASSPASGGAGEKTQYF
>TRBJ2-3|TRBV28|many|-
TGTGCCAGCAGCTTTAGCGGTGATACGCAGTATTTT
CASSFSGDTQYF
>TRBJ1-5|TRBV28|many|-
TGTGCCAGCAGTTTCAGTTCTGGTTCAAATCAGCCCCAGCATTTT
CASSFSSGSNQPQHF
>TRBJ2-2|TRBV6-2/TRBV6-3|-|-
TGTGCCAGCAGTTACGCGAGGTGGTACAGCGCCAACACCAGGGAGCTGTTTTTT
CASSYARWYSANTRELFF
>TRBJ1-4|TRBV28|many|TRBD1
TGTGCCAGCAGCCTACAGGGGTTTTCTGAAAAACTGTTTTTT
CASSLQGFSEKLFF
>TRBJ2-7|TRBV3-1|few|-
TGTGCCAGCGGCCAAGATTCCTTGGTGAACGAGCAGTACTTC
CASGQDSLVNEQYF
>TRBJ2-1|TRBV5-5|many|-
TGTGCCAGCAGCTTGGGGGGGATCAGCTCCTACAATGAGCAGTTCTTC
CASSLGGISSYNEQFF
>TRBJ1-5|TRBV28|many|-
TGTGCCAGCAGTTCCAATCTTGGACAGAATCAGCCCCAGCATTTT
CASSSNLGQNQPQHF
>TRBJ2-3|TRBV9|many|TRBD2
TGTGCCAGCAGCGTTAGCGGGAGGCAAACAGATACGCAGTATTTT
CASSVSGRQTDTQYF
>TRBJ2-5|TRBV6-1|many|-
TGTGCCAGCACGGACAGATACCAAGAGACCCAGTACTTC
CASTDRYQETQYF
>TRBJ1-2|TRBV9|-|-
TGTGCCAGCAGCGTAGGGGGGACGGCAAACTATGGCTACACCTTC
CASSVGGTANYGYTF
>TRBJ2-7|TRBV6-1|many|-
TGTGCCAGCAGCCGCCCGGTACAGGGCTACCACGAGCAGTACTTC
CASSRPVQGYHEQYF
>TRBJ2-4|TRBV3-1|many|-
TGTGCCAGCAGCCATCGGACAACGGGCATTCAGTACTTC
CASSHRTTGIQYF
>TRBJ2-3|TRBV28|few|-
TGTGCCAGCAGGGAAGGGGTCACAGATACGCAGTATTTT
CASREGVTDTQYF
>TRBJ2-4|TRBV24-1|-|-
TGTGCCACCAGTGATTCCGGCAGAGTAGCCAAAAACATTCAGTACTTC
CATSDSGRVAKNIQYF
>TRBJ2-7|TRBV15|-|-
TGTGCCACCGGGTACAGGGTGAACTACGAGCAGTACTTC
CATGYRVNYEQYF
>TRBJ2-5|TRBV5-6|many|TRBD2
TGTGCCAGCAGCTTGGGACTAGCGGGAGCAGAGACCCAGTACTTC
CASSLGLAGAETQYF
>TRBJ2-7|TRBV11-3|many|-
TGTGCCACCTCCTCGGGACCCACGAACGAGCAGTACTTC
CATSSGPTNEQYF
>TRBJ2-7|TRBV27|-|-
TGTGCCACCGCCGAGGGGCACAAGCAGTACTTC
CATAEGHKQYF
>TRBJ2-7|TRBV29-1|many|-
TGCAGCGTTCAGACAGGGAGGGGCGAGCAGTACTTC
CSVQTGRGEQYF